This TCR beta chain was sequenced in a study of response to subunit inactivated influenza vaccine. This CDR3 spans 13 amino acids. With V trimmed by 2 bases and J by 4 bases, 4 bases remained unmatched. Germline V gene data show CDR1 as DFQATT and CDR2 as SNEGSKA (reference sequence). In the case of this clonotype: Its antigen is as yet unknown.

Study-level results: Each seasonal flu vaccination may recruit only limited new T cells, authors suggested.

Each CDR3 protein is one row after TCRdb ran MiXCR on the RT-PCR reads. The sample records under 800,000 distinct CDR3 sequences, approximately 14% being singletons. V gene TRBV20-1 combines with J gene TRBJ1-2; 7 bases are a match to TRBD1. Source: PBMCs from blood, taken 14 to 15 days before vaccination. The clonotype was recovered from a man aged 45-65 years who received an inactivated influenza vaccine. The CDR3 loop is CSARRQGGYGYTF. CDR3 nucleotides: TGCAGTGCTAGAAGACAGGGAGGCTATGGCTACACCTTC.